Listed below are T cell receptor beta chains from one sample, sequenced in a study of T cell repertoires in cytomegalovirus infection. For these TCRs, the target antigens are not known. TCRdb recomputed calls from the reads with MiXCR, one row per CDR3 protein. The data show hundreds of thousands of distinct CDR3 sequences, approximately 30% seen once. The sample here was cultured CD8+ T cells from PBMCs, taken from culture after CMV antigen stimulation. The receptors derive from a human donor in good health (CMV status not recorded). Some clones in this sample may be carry-over from other donors' samples. Both conserved end residues are part of each CDR3. Each record gives: D gene, V gene, J gene, clone size, CDR3 DNA, CDR3 protein. A D gene is named only where the DNA matches it firmly. Size is stated for part of the rows, as once, few or many counts, or as a class when the clone is expanded.

>NA|TRBV6-5|TRBJ2-1|NA
TGTGCCGTGGAGGGGGCGGGGGAGCAGTTCTTC
CAVEGAGEQFF
>NA|TRBV6-2/TRBV6-3|TRBJ1-5|NA
TGTGCCAGCAGCCACGGGACAAATAATCAGCCCCAGCATTTT
CASSHGTNNQPQHF
>NA|TRBV11-2|TRBJ2-7|many
TGTGCCAGCAGCTTAGGTTCGGGGAACGAGCAGTACTTC
CASSLGSGNEQYF
>TRBD1|TRBV10-2|TRBJ2-1|few
TGCGCCAGCAGTGAGTCGATTACAGGGGGCAATGAGCAGTTCTTC
CASSESITGGNEQFF
>NA|TRBV20-1|TRBJ1-1|NA
TGCAGTGCTAGAGTAGGCAGTCTCACTGAAGCTTTCTTT
CSARVGSLTEAFF
>TRBD2|TRBV12-3/TRBV12-4|TRBJ2-3|NA
TGTGCCAGCAGCGGGACTAGCGGGGGGCACACAGATACGCAGTATTTT
CASSGTSGGHTDTQYF
>TRBD1|TRBV27|TRBJ1-2|few
TGTGCCAGCAGTTTAACCGCAGGGGGCGCGGGTGGCTACACCTTC
CASSLTAGGAGGYTF
>TRBD1|TRBV11-2|TRBJ1-2|few
TGTGCCAGCAGCTTAGATCGACAGGGGGCACATGGCTACACCTTC
CASSLDRQGAHGYTF
>NA|TRBV6-2/TRBV6-3|TRBJ2-1|NA
TGTGCCAACAGTTACAGACGACTAGGGGGTGAGCAGTTCTTC
CANSYRRLGGEQFF
>NA|TRBV6-5|TRBJ2-7|NA
TGTGCCAGCAAGCTGGGCGCGGGGCTTGAGGAGCAGTACTTC
CASKLGAGLEEQYF